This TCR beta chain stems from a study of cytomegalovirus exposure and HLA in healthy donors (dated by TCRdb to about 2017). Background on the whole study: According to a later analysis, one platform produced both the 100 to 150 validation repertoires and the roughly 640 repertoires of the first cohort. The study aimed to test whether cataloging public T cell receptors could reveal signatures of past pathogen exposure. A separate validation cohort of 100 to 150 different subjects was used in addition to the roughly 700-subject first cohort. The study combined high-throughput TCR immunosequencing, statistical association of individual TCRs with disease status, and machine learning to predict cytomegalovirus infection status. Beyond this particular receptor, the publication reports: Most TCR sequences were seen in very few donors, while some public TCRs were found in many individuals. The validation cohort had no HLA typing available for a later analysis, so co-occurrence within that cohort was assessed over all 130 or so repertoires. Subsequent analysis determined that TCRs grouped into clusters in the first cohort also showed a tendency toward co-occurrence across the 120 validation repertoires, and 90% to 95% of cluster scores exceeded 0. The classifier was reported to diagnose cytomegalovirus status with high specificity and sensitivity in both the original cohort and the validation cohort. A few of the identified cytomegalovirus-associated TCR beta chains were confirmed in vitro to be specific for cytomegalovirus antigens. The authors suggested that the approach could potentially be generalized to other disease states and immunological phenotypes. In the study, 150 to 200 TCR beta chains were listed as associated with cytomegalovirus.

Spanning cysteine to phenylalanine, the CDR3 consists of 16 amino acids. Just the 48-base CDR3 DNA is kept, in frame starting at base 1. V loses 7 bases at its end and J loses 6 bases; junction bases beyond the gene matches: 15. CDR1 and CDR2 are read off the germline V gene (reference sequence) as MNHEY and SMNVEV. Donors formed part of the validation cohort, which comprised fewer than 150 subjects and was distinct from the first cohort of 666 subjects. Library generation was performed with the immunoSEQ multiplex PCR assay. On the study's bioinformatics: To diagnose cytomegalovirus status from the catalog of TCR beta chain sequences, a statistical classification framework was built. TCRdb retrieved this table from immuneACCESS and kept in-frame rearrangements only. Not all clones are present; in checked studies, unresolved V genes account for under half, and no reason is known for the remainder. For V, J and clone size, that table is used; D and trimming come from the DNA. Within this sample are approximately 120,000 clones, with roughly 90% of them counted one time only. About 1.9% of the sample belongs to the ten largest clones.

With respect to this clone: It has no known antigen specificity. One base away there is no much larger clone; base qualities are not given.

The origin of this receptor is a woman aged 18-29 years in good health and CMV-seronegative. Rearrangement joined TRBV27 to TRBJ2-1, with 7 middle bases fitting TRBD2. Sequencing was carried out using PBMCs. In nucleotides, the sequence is TGTGCCAGCAAGCACTCGACTAGCCCAATGGGCAATGAGCAGTTCTTC. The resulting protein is CASKHSTSPMGNEQFF.